This record concerns one T cell receptor (beta chain) sequence. Original processing notes: Researchers report that nucleated cell counts were estimated from reference gene primer amplification. Here immunoSEQ multiplex PCR was the method, and the copy in TCRdb shows in-frame clones only, minus some. V and J calls and clone size come straight from that table; D and trimming were deduced from the DNA. The sample comprises 300,000 or so clones, approximately 86% of which are singletons, and around 4% rests with the top ten. This sample was taken from a study of blood T cell repertoires in COVID-19. Study at large: Acute-phase and convalescent COVID-19 samples originated in the United States, Italy and Spain. The analysed material was cDNA or gDNA that came from T cells, B-cell-depleted T cells, or PBMCs.

The specimen sequenced was peripheral blood. This sequence was found in a woman aged 45 to 65 with active or convalescent COVID-19.

The CDR3 protein is CASSSEQGAGYNEQFF. In DNA, the CDR3 is TGTGCCAGCTCATCAGAACAGGGAGCGGGGTACAATGAGCAGTTCTTC. The chain uses TRBV18 and TRBJ2-1; maybe TRBD2 (7 bases). Trimming cost V 5 bases and J 4 bases, with 18 bases left between them. Germline V gene lookup returns CDR1 KGHSH and CDR2 LQKENI. The CDR3 runs to 16 residues.